This TCR beta chain appears in the sequencing data of a study of vaccination and CD4 T cells after COVID-19. Study information: For each participant, vaccination comprised two doses of either the BNT162b2 or the mRNA-1273 vaccine. Overlapping spike peptides served as the stimulus for the cells. These peptides came from SARS-CoV-2 and from the common cold coronaviruses HCoV-NL63, HCoV-OC43 and HCoV-229E.

Sample treatment: roughly nine-day PBMC culture with coronavirus spike peptide pools or control peptides (ViraFEST assay). IL-2 (approximately 10 IU/ml) and peptide pools (around 10 ug/ml) were added to cultures of 1.5 million to 2 million PBMCs per well. Following culture for more than nine days, CD4+ T cells were isolated by negative selection. In regard to this clonotype: Its specificity is not known.

An Oncomine TCR Beta short-read assay was used to sequence the DNA from cultured CD4+ T cells. TCRdb re-derived calls from the PCR reads in MiXCR, one entry per CDR3 protein. The sample includes about 13,000 distinct CDR3 sequences, about three quarters of them seen just once. The V segment lost 10 bases and the J segment 4 bases; nucleotides outside the gene matches: 15. This CDR3 region has 15 residues. The V gene's germline CDR1 is MNHNS and CDR2 SASEGT. This sequence was found in a human donor who had recovered from COVID-19. The sample comprised CD4+ T cells from blood, cultured in vitro. This sequence joins TRBV6-1 and TRBJ1-1, with TRBD1 matching over 7 bases. CDR3 nucleotides: TGTGCCATCCGACAGGGTATCTCTGGGGGCACTGAAGCTTTCTTT. Translation gives CAIRQGISGGTEAFF.